These T cell receptor beta chains were read from a single sample in a study of neurological immune-mediated disorders. MiXCR, run by TCRdb on the 5' RACE reads, gives a single entry per CDR3 protein. The data hold about 49,000 distinct CDR3 sequences, with 10% observed a single time. Sequenced material: PBMCs. The source is a middle-aged woman in good health. Both conserved end residues are part of each CDR3. A D gene is named only where the DNA matches it firmly. Where a row states a size, it is once, few, many or the class of an expanded clone; other rows omit it.

>TRBV20-1|TRBJ2-5|many|.
TGCAGTGCTAGCCCCTCTAGGGGGAGGGCCGGGGAGACCCAGTACTTC
CSASPSRGRAGETQYF
>TRBV18|TRBJ2-5|many|.
TGTGCCAGCTCACCGGATCCGGGGAGAGCCCAGTACTTC
CASSPDPGRAQYF
>TRBV20-1|TRBJ2-7|few|TRBD2
TGCAGTGCTAGAGATAGCCTAGCGGGACATGGCGAGCAGTACTTC
CSARDSLAGHGEQYF
>TRBV4-3|TRBJ2-7|many|TRBD2
TGCGCCAGCAGCTCGCGGGGGGGCGAGCAGTACTTC
CASSSRGGEQYF
>TRBV11-1|TRBJ2-1|.|.
TGTGCCAGCGGAGGGGGCGACTCCTACAATGAGCAGTTCTTC
CASGGGDSYNEQFF
>TRBV3-1|TRBJ1-1|many|.
TGTGCCAGCAGCCAAGAGGAGAACACTGAAGCTTTCTTT
CASSQEENTEAFF
>TRBV7-2|TRBJ1-1|many|.
TGTGCCAGCAGCTTAAACAGGGTGGCGTCGGACACTGAAGCTTTCTTT
CASSLNRVASDTEAFF
>TRBV4-3|TRBJ2-3|many|.
TGCGCCAGCAGCCAGGGGGGGCCCGGGTCTTCCACAGATACGCAGTATTTT
CASSQGGPGSSTDTQYF
>TRBV2|TRBJ1-2|many|.
TGTGCCAGCAGGTGGACACAAACAATTAACTATGGCTACACCTTC
CASRWTQTINYGYTF
>TRBV12-3/TRBV12-4|TRBJ1-1|many|.
TGTGCCAGCACCACCGGAGGCGGGGAAGCTTTCTTT
CASTTGGGEAFF
>TRBV7-3|TRBJ2-7|many|TRBD1
TGTGCCAGCAGACCCGGACAGGGACCCGCCTACGAGCAGTACTTC
CASRPGQGPAYEQYF
>TRBV29-1|TRBJ2-7|many|TRBD2
TGCAGCGTCGCTAGCGGGAGCACCTACGAGCAGTACTTC
CSVASGSTYEQYF
>TRBV10-1|TRBJ1-2|.|.
TGCGCCAGCAGTGATTGGGCTGGGGGTGGCTACACCTTC
CASSDWAGGGYTF
>TRBV5-5|TRBJ1-6|many|.
TGTGCCAGCAGCTCGCCCTTACTGGGACGGTATAATTCACCCCTCCACTTT
CASSSPLLGRYNSPLHF
>TRBV24-1|TRBJ1-5|many|TRBD1
TGTGCCACCAGCGACGGGACAGGCAGCAATCAGCCCCAGCATTTT
CATSDGTGSNQPQHF
>TRBV24-1|TRBJ2-2|many|.
TGTGCCACCAGAGCAGGGAGAGCGAACACCGGGGAGCTGTTTTTT
CATRAGRANTGELFF
>TRBV9|TRBJ2-3|many|.
TGTGCCAGCAGCGTAGCTACCGACGGGGCAGATACGCAGTATTTT
CASSVATDGADTQYF
>TRBV5-6|TRBJ2-7|many|.
TGTGCCAGCAGCCAGCTTCCGGCTAGCGACTCCTACGAGCAGTACTTC
CASSQLPASDSYEQYF
>TRBV5-6|TRBJ2-7|many|.
TGTGCCAGCAGCCGCAAGGGTAGGAGCTCCTACGAGCAGTACTTC
CASSRKGRSSYEQYF
>TRBV20-1|TRBJ1-2|many|TRBD1
TGCAGTGCTTCCGAGGGGGCGAGTGACTATGGCTACACCTTC
CSASEGASDYGYTF
>TRBV6-6|TRBJ2-7|many|TRBD1
TGTGCCAGCCGGGACAGGGGGTTTTACGAGCAGTACTTC
CASRDRGFYEQYF
>TRBV7-9|TRBJ2-7|many|.
TGTGCCAGCAGCTTGAGGCGGTTCGGAACCGAGCAGTACTTC
CASSLRRFGTEQYF
>TRBV4-3|TRBJ2-1|.|.
TGCGCCAGCAGCCAAGATCCTGCCCGGGGGGCCCCCTACAATGAGCAGTTCTTC
CASSQDPARGAPYNEQFF
>TRBV12-3/TRBV12-4|TRBJ1-2|many|.
TGTGCCAGCAGTTTGGGGGAGGACTATGGCTACACCTTC
CASSLGEDYGYTF
>TRBV11-2|TRBJ1-4|many|.
TGTGCCAGCAGCTTAGAGGGGTACCAGCACTTCTCTCAACATAATGAAAAACTGTTTTTT
CASSLEGYQHFSQHNEKLFF
>TRBV28|TRBJ2-7|many|TRBD1
TGTGCCACCGGGACAGCTTACGAGCAGTACTTC
CATGTAYEQYF
>TRBV5-1|TRBJ2-5|few|TRBD2
TGCGCCAGCAGCTTTGATCCAGGGACTAGCGGGAAAGAGACCCAGTACTTC
CASSFDPGTSGKETQYF
>TRBV5-1|TRBJ2-3|many|TRBD1
TGCGCCAGCAGCGGGCAGGGGGCGGCGACAGATACGCAGTATTTT
CASSGQGAATDTQYF
>TRBV2|TRBJ2-5|many|.
TGTGCCAGCAGTGATCAGGGCGGCTGGGGAGAGACCCAGTACTTC
CASSDQGGWGETQYF
>TRBV4-2|TRBJ2-2|.|.
TGTGCCAGCAGCCAAGAGACAGTGCCCACCGGGGAGCTGTTTTTT
CASSQETVPTGELFF
>TRBV29-1|TRBJ1-5|many|TRBD1
TGCAGCGTTGCTACAGGGGGAAGAGATCAGCCCCAGCATTTT
CSVATGGRDQPQHF
>TRBV6-1|TRBJ1-5|many|.
TGTGCCAGCAGAGCAGGGGAGTGGAATCAGCCCCAGCATTTT
CASRAGEWNQPQHF
>TRBV4-1|TRBJ1-1|many|TRBD1
TGCGCCAGCAGCCAAGATCTTCGGACAGGGGGCGCGGGCACTGAAGCTTTCTTT
CASSQDLRTGGAGTEAFF
>TRBV19|TRBJ1-1|.|.
TGTGCCAGTACCCCGGGACTTGAAGGGACTGAAGCTTTCTTT
CASTPGLEGTEAFF
>TRBV7-6|TRBJ1-3|many|TRBD1
TGTGCCAGCAGCGCTGCAGGGACAGGCCGCGGCACCATATATTTT
CASSAAGTGRGTIYF
>TRBV7-2|TRBJ1-5|many|.
TGTGCCAGCAAGGGGGGACTTAGCAATCAGCCCCAGCATTTT
CASKGGLSNQPQHF
>TRBV5-5|TRBJ2-2|many|.
TGTGCCAGCAGCTCGGCCGCGACAGTTTCAACCGGGGAGCTGTTTTTT
CASSSAATVSTGELFF
>TRBV6-5|TRBJ2-3|many|TRBD1
TGTGCCAGCAGGGGACAGGGCCTAGGCACAGATACGCAGTATTTT
CASRGQGLGTDTQYF
>TRBV6-6|TRBJ2-5|few|.
TGTGCCAGCAGTGGGCCGGGACTCTCCGGACCTCAAGAGACCCAGTACTTC
CASSGPGLSGPQETQYF
>TRBV7-8|TRBJ1-6|many|.
TGTGCCAGCAGCCCGAGGGCCGGGACGCGGGGTAATAATTCACCCCTCCACTTT
CASSPRAGTRGNNSPLHF
>TRBV18|TRBJ2-1|many|.
TGTGCCAGCTCACCCCGGGGACCGATGAGCTCCTACAATGAGCAGTTCTTC
CASSPRGPMSSYNEQFF
>TRBV18|TRBJ2-2|.|.
TGTGCCAGCTCCCTCGCGAACGGGAACACCGGGGAGCTGTTTTTT
CASSLANGNTGELFF
>TRBV20-1|TRBJ2-5|.|.
TGCAGTGCTAGATTCGGGATCCAAGAGACCCAGTACTTC
CSARFGIQETQYF
>TRBV5-1|TRBJ2-3|many|.
TGCGCCAGCAGTGGCGGACAGCGGGCAGATACGCAGTATTTT
CASSGGQRADTQYF
>TRBV7-2|TRBJ2-5|many|TRBD1
TGTGCCAGCAGCCCCACCGGACAGGGGCTTTTGGTGCCCCAGTACTTC
CASSPTGQGLLVPQYF
>TRBV10-3|TRBJ1-5|many|.
TGTGCCATCAGTGACTCGCTGGATCAGCCCCAGCATTTT
CAISDSLDQPQHF